The entry that follows covers one T cell receptor beta chain sequence. The CDR3 length is 14 residues. V was cut by 4 bases and J by 2 bases, with 12 bases left in between. Germline values: CDR1 LNHDA, CDR2 SQIVND (reference sequence). These data originate in a study of blood T cell repertoires in COVID-19. Clones were sequenced by immunoSEQ multiplex PCR, and TCRdb holds only the in-frame ones, with some missing. The sample yields approximately 280,000 clones, 70% to 90% seen once. The chain carries TRBV19 and TRBJ2-7; maybe TRBD1 (7 bases). The source is an older woman with acute or convalescent COVID-19. The sequenced material came from peripheral blood. Here the CDR3 reads CASSRAGGTYEQYF. The CDR3 DNA follows: TGTGCCAGTAGTAGGGCAGGGGGGACCTACGAGCAGTACTTC.